This T cell receptor (beta chain) was sequenced during a study of PD-L1 blockade in urothelial cancer. Study at large: Each participant's history included 0 to 3 prior chemotherapy regimens. Whole-study findings and limits: Better progression-free and overall survival followed lower pretreatment blood clonality.

Time point meaning: pretreatment peripheral blood. Patients had urothelial carcinoma that was locally advanced or metastatic. Remarks on this clone: Its cognate antigen is unknown.

PCRs were each spiked with synthetic TCR analog templates. TCRdb's table, derived via immunoSEQ multiplex PCR, lists solely in-frame clones and lacks some. The sample gives about 80,000 clones, 85% of which show up once; 5.5% to 7.5% is in the top ten. The CDR3 loop spans 17 amino acids. In germline, CDR1 is SGHNT, CDR2 YENEEA. The germline V and J ends were trimmed by 1 base and 0 bases, with 16 bases remaining between them. The V and J genes are TRBV11-3 and TRBJ2-7, with a tentative D call TRBD2 (5 bases). This receptor was identified in a man aged 35-49 years with urothelial cancer. The sample was PBMCs, taken around atezolizumab (anti-PD-L1) treatment. The CDR3 coding sequence is TGTGCCAGCAGCTTAGTAGATGGCGGAGGTTCCTCCTACGAGCAGTACTTC. This gives the protein CASSLVDGGGSSYEQYF.